This T cell receptor (beta chain) was documented in a study of T cell responses to AZD1222 COVID-19 vaccine. The protocol was immunoSEQ multiplex PCR, while the TCRdb copy is restricted to in-frame clones and leaves out a portion. Altogether approximately 130,000 clones are present, 90% to 95% being singletons, with the ten largest covering about 3%. Germline-derived CDR1 and CDR2 are KGHSH and LQKENI. Germline trimming cut 6 bases from V and 1 base from J; bases unmatched to any gene: 8. The CDR3 is 16 residues long. The TCR comes from an adult in good health. Sequencing was performed on peripheral blood, taken on day 0 of AZD1222 vaccination. The chain combines TRBV18 with TRBJ1-1, with TRBD1 matching 10 bases. The CDR3 loop is CASSPGQGNRNTEAFF. Here the CDR3 DNA reads TGTGCCAGCTCGCCGGGACAGGGGAACAGGAACACTGAAGCTTTCTTT.